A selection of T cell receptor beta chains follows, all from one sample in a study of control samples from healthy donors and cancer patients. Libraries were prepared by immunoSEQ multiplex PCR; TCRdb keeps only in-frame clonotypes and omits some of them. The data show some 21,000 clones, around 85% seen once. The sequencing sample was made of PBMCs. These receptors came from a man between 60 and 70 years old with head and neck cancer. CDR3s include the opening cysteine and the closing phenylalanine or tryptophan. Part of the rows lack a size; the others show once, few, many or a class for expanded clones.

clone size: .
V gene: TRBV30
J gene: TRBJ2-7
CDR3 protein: CAWGQVHYEQYF

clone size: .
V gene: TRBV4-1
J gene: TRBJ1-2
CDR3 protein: CASSPQGANIYGYTF

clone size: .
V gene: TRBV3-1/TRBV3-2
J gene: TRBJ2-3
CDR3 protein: CASSHRGSTDTQYF

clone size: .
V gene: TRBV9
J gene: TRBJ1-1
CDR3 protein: CASSVEGSAEAFF

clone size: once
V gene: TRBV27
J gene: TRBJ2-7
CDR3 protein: CASSLTRQGWGGEQYF

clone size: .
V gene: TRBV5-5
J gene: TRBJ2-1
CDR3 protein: CASSIPTEGGSYNEQFF

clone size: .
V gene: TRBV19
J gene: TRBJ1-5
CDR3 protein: CASSIWGLNQPQHF

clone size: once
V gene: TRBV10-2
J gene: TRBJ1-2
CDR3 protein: CASSGLDRDGYTF

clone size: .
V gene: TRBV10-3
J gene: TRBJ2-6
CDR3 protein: CAISPSGGASIANVLTF

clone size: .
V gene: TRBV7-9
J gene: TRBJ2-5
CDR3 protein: CASSPGLAGWETQYF

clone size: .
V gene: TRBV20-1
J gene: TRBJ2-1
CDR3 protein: CSASRSGRARDVNEQFF

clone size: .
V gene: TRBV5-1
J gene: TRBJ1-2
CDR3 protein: CASSLADRGADGYTF

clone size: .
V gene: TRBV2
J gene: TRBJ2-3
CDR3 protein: CASRLPSTDTQYF

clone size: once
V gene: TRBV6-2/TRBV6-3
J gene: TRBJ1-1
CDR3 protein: CASSYQASAMNTEAFF

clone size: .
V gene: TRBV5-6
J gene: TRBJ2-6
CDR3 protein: CASSLGSASGANVLTF

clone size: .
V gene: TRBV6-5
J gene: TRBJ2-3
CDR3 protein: CASSSLAGVGDTQYF

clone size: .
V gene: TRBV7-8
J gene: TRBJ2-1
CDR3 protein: CASRRLAGTNEQFF

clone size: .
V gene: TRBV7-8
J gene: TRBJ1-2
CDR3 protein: CASSLVAAEGYTF

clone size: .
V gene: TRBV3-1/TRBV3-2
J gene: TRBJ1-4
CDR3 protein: CASSQDRGQGEGKLFF

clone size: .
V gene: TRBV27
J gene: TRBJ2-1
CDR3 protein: CASSLQYGVEQFF

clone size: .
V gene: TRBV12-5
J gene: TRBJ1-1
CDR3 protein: CASGFRATEAFF

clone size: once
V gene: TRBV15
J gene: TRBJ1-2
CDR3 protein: CATSRDKDRRIGYGYTF

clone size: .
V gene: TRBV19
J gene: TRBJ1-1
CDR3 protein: CASSKLAGARGAEAFF